These T cell receptor beta chains were read from a single sample in a study of CD8+CD57+ T cells in acquired aplastic anemia. TCRdb used MiXCR to reprocess the reads, holding one entry per CDR3 protein. The sample has 150,000 to 200,000 distinct CDR3 sequences, about 47% seen once. Sequencing input: sorted CD4+, CD8+, or CD8+CD57+ T cells (not recorded which) from PBMCs. The origin of the receptors is a human donor in good health. The CDR3 runs from the conserved cysteine through the conserved F or W.

v_call: TRBV7-7; cdr3_aa: CASSLATSRWGTQYF
v_call: TRBV29-1; cdr3_aa: CSVGIGTYEQYF
v_call: TRBV9; cdr3_aa: CASSPQGVKPQHF
v_call: TRBV20-1; cdr3_aa: CSVLSGGSSYEQYF
v_call: TRBV11-2; cdr3_aa: CASSLEKTGIQPQHF
v_call: TRBV2; cdr3_aa: CASKPGGLQNTEAFF
v_call: TRBV19; cdr3_aa: CASRRTGQETQYF
v_call: TRBV7-9; cdr3_aa: CASSLGVSTQETQYF
v_call: TRBV19; cdr3_aa: CASSISVTGELFF
v_call: TRBV12-3/TRBV12-4; cdr3_aa: CASSFVTPTSGRASHNEQFF
v_call: TRBV30; cdr3_aa: CAWSSGLGTVLVTQYF
v_call: TRBV24-1; cdr3_aa: CATSEDTGMRETQYF
v_call: TRBV12-3/TRBV12-4; cdr3_aa: CASGLAPPTGELFF
v_call: TRBV2; cdr3_aa: CASSEDRAYGYTF
v_call: TRBV29-1; cdr3_aa: CSVAEGGGGELFF
v_call: TRBV2; cdr3_aa: CASSDEPKHTSGRETQYF
v_call: TRBV24-1; cdr3_aa: CATSDVDREQYF
v_call: TRBV10-2; cdr3_aa: CASSELGGNQPQHF
v_call: TRBV18; cdr3_aa: CASSPNEKLFF
v_call: TRBV20-1; cdr3_aa: CHLLAIHEQYF
v_call: TRBV28; cdr3_aa: CASSLGFRSSNYEQYF
v_call: TRBV28; cdr3_aa: CASSYGGSTDTQYF
v_call: TRBV30; cdr3_aa: CAWSLGVRELFF
v_call: TRBV11-2; cdr3_aa: CASSLGGRSPDF
v_call: TRBV20-1; cdr3_aa: CSASRTSGYEVQYF
v_call: TRBV19; cdr3_aa: CASSRRGEKLFF
v_call: TRBV7-9; cdr3_aa: CASRLLGTANTGELFF
v_call: TRBV19; cdr3_aa: CASRLAGVGHEQYF
v_call: TRBV19; cdr3_aa: CASSTGLDYGYTF
v_call: TRBV6-5; cdr3_aa: CASSYQKGTGPFNEQFF
v_call: TRBV10-3; cdr3_aa: CAIRGTSGGEQETQYF
v_call: TRBV2; cdr3_aa: CASTGLAHEQYF
v_call: TRBV20-1; cdr3_aa: CSAKQGADAFF
v_call: TRBV10-3; cdr3_aa: CAISEVQLGNYGYTF
v_call: TRBV28; cdr3_aa: CASSTHIPKPLHF
v_call: TRBV20-1; cdr3_aa: CSARASGRPAGELFF
v_call: TRBV11-2; cdr3_aa: CASSSHPSGRGQETQYF
v_call: TRBV24-1; cdr3_aa: CATAGANTIYF
v_call: TRBV6-2/TRBV6-3; cdr3_aa: CASSYLTGNQPQHF
v_call: TRBV5-1; cdr3_aa: CASSFLTGGNEQFF
v_call: TRBV2; cdr3_aa: CASNRQNSNQPQHF
v_call: TRBV24-1; cdr3_aa: CATSDPTTSSYNEQFF
v_call: TRBV6-2/TRBV6-3; cdr3_aa: CASSYYSYEQYF
v_call: TRBV2; cdr3_aa: CASIGLVGPYEQYF
v_call: TRBV7-6; cdr3_aa: CASSPAVSSVRSNYGYTF
v_call: TRBV10-3; cdr3_aa: CAIRVVENSPLHF
v_call: TRBV7-9; cdr3_aa: CASSLASGGGTEAFF
v_call: TRBV29-1; cdr3_aa: CSVETSGRGQFF
v_call: TRBV6-2/TRBV6-3; cdr3_aa: CASSSPTSGRRVSWNEQFF
v_call: TRBV6-2/TRBV6-3; cdr3_aa: CASSYPSVGGYTF
v_call: TRBV20-1; cdr3_aa: CSALDQDSGNTIYF
v_call: TRBV2; cdr3_aa: CASTQQRTGSNEQYF
v_call: TRBV5-1; cdr3_aa: CASSSTGTTNEKLFF
v_call: TRBV7-6; cdr3_aa: CASSFPYQPQHF
v_call: TRBV12-3/TRBV12-4; cdr3_aa: CASSLMGGEKLFF
v_call: TRBV28; cdr3_aa: CASSTSGGAKNGYTF
v_call: TRBV19; cdr3_aa: CASSRTPSYEQYF